This TCR beta chain is drawn from a study of vaccination effects on CD4 cells after COVID-19. Study in general: Antigen-specific CD4+ T cells were first expanded with viral peptide pools by the ViraFEST assay and only then sequenced. A couple of convalescent patients were sampled 16 days and one week before vaccination.

About this clone itself: The antigen remains unidentified.

Upon completion of under eleven days in culture, CD4+ T cells were isolated. In germline, CDR1 is SGHDT, CDR2 YYEEEE. This CDR3 has 17 residues. Germline trimming cut 2 bases from V and 0 bases from J; bases unmatched to any gene: 10. Study observations and caveats: Pronounced clonal contraction occurred in clones induced by infection and by vaccine late after vaccination. The study found that post-vaccine spike-reactive clones in convalescents were mainly new vaccine-induced clones.

The data were produced by immunoSEQ multiplex PCR, yet TCRdb's version contains in-frame clones alone and is incomplete. Altogether some 63,000 clones are present, approximately 72% being singletons, with the ten largest covering roughly 25%. The chain employs TRBV5-6 and TRBJ1-2; the match to TRBD1 covers 7 bases. This TCR came from a human donor who had a prior SARS-CoV-2 infection. Here the sequenced sample was CD4+ T cells from PBMCs cultured without peptide, taken before COVID-19 vaccination. CDR3 amino acids: CASSFPPSTGANYGYTF. Written as DNA, the CDR3 is TGTGCCAGCAGCTTTCCTCCAAGTACAGGGGCTAACTATGGCTACACCTTC.